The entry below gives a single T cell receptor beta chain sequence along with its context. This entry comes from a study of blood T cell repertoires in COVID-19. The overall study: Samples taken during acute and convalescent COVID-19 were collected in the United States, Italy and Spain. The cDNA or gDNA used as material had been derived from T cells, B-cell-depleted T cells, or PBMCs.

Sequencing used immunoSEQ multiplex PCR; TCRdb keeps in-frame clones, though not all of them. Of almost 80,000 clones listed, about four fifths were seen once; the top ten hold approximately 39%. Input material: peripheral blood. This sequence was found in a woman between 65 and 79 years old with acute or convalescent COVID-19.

The CDR3 here is CSVELGLAGGETQYF. CDR3 coding DNA: TGCAGCGTTGAACTGGGACTAGCGGGAGGGGAGACCCAGTACTTC. The chain carries TRBV29-1 and TRBJ2-5; TRBD2 matches 16 bases. CDR1 is SQVTM, CDR2 ANQGSEA, per germline. V lost 2 bases and J lost 5; bases outside the gene matches: 2. The CDR3 spans 15 residues.